What follows is one T cell receptor (beta chain) and its context. The antigen remains unidentified. This specimen comes from a study of cytomegalovirus exposure and HLA in healthy donors. General study results and limits: HLA alleles showed associations with roughly 17,000 TCR beta sequences in a later analysis, at a 0.05 false discovery rate.

Both 60 Vbeta primers and 13 Jbeta primers went into the PCR. Clones were sequenced by immunoSEQ multiplex PCR, and TCRdb holds only the in-frame ones, with some missing. This sample carries fewer than 250,000 clones, roughly 77% of them seen once, and the ten largest clones take about 0.36%. Germline CDR1 and CDR2: SGHNT and YYREEE (reference sequence). Unmatched junction bases numbered 10, after V lost 4 bases and J lost 2 bases. The CDR3 extends over 18 amino acids. The receptor was derived from a male donor in good health and CMV-seropositive. The chain employs TRBV5-4 and TRBJ2-5; TRBD2 agrees at 14 bases. Sequencing was done on a sample of PBMCs. The CDR3 loop is CASSPPGTSGGKQETQYF. CDR3 DNA: TGTGCCAGCAGCCCGCCCGGGACTAGCGGGGGAAAACAAGAGACCCAGTACTTC.